The clone carrying this T cell receptor beta chain was picked up a small number of times. This sample was included in a study of blood T cells in healthy people across ages. J gave up 3 bases and V 5 bases, and 6 bases lay outside the gene matches. Germline values: CDR1 SQVTM, CDR2 ANQGSEA. The CDR3 totals 13 residues. A second 7 to 11 cycle PCR used barcoded and J-beta primers. Tags on each cDNA molecule came from a template-switch adaptor with 12 random nucleotides. TCRdb independently ran MiXCR on the 5' RACE reads; one entry per CDR3 protein. The sample gives approximately 2,000,000 distinct CDR3 sequences, roughly 43% of which show up once; under 25% is in the top ten.

The rearrangement uses TRBV29-1 and TRBJ1-1; 7 positions agree with TRBD1. This receptor was taken from a human donor in good health. The material sequenced was blood. CDR3 DNA sequence: TGCAGCGTTCGACAGGGACGGGACACTGAAGCTTTCTTT. Amino acid sequence: CSVRQGRDTEAFF.